This T cell receptor beta chain was sequenced in a study of monozygotic twins with inflammatory bowel disease. There were about 3,500 ng of total RNA used for each TCR library. Using the 5' RACE reads, TCRdb records one entry per CDR3 protein without DNA. This listing includes roughly 330,000 distinct CDR3 sequences. Whole blood, unsorted for T cells, was the source of total RNA. Germline V CDR1 and CDR2: SEHNR, FQNEAQ (reference sequence). CDR3 length equals 13 residues. Sequencing was done on a sample of blood. The source of this sequence is a human donor with ulcerative colitis or Crohn's disease, or a healthy co-twin of an affected twin (not recorded which). The chain carries TRBV7-9 and TRBJ1-2; TCRdb outputs TRBD1, but without DNA this stays unchecked. This CDR3 reads CASSLGGLNGYTF.